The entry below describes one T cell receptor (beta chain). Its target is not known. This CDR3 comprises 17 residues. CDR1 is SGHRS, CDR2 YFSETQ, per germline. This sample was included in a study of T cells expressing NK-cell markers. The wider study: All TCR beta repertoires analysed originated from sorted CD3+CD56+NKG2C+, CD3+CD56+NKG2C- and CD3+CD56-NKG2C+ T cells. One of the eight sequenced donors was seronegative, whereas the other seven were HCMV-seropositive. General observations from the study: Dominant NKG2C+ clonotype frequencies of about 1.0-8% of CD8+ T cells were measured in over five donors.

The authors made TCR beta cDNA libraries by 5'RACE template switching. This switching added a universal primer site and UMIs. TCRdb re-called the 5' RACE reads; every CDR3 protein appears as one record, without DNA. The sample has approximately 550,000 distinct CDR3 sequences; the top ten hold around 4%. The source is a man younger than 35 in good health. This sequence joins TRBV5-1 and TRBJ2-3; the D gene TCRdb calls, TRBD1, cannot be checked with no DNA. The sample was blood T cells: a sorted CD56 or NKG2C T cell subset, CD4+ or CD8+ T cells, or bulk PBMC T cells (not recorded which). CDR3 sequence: CASSLDTGALPTDTQYF.